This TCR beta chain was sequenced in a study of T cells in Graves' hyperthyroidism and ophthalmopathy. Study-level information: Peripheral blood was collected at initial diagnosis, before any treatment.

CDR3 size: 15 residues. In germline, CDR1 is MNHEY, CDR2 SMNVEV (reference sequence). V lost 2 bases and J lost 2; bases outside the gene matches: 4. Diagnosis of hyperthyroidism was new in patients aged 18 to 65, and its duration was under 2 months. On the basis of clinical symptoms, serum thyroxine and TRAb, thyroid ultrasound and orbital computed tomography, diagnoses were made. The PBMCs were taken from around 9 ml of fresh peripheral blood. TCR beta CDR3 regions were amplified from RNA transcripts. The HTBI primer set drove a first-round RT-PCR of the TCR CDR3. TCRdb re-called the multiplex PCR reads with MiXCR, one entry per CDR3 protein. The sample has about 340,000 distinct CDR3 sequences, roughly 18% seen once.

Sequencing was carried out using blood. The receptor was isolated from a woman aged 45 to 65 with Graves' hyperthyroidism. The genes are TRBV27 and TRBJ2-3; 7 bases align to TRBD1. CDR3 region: CASSLKDRATDTQYF. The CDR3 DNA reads TGTGCCAGCAGTTTAAAAGACAGGGCCACAGATACGCAGTATTTT.